Listed below are T cell receptor beta chains from one sample, sequenced in a study of response to subunit inactivated influenza vaccine. From the RT-PCR reads, TCRdb called clonotypes with MiXCR, one entry per CDR3 protein. The sample includes 300,000 to 350,000 distinct CDR3 sequences, roughly 22% of them seen just once. Sample: PBMCs from blood, taken less than 22 months after vaccination. All receptors derive from a man aged 50 to 69 who received an inactivated influenza vaccine. CDR3s include the opening cysteine and the closing phenylalanine or tryptophan. Fields, in order: J gene, D gene, clone size, V gene, CDR3 protein, CDR3 DNA. D genes are given only for firm matches. Some rows mark clone size as missing; the rest say once, few, many or name a class of expanded clone.

j_gene: TRBJ1-2
d_gene: -
abundance: many
v_gene: TRBV5-6
CDR3aa: CASSSGAAWGNYGYTF
CDR3nt: TGTGCCAGCAGCTCAGGAGCAGCCTGGGGAAACTATGGCTACACCTTC

j_gene: TRBJ1-2
d_gene: -
abundance: few
v_gene: TRBV21-1
CDR3aa: CASSHRGISYGYTF
CDR3nt: TGTGCCAGCAGTCATAGGGGGATAAGCTATGGCTACACCTTC

j_gene: TRBJ1-4
d_gene: TRBD1
abundance: many
v_gene: TRBV12-3/TRBV12-4
CDR3aa: CASSLAGSGGKLFF
CDR3nt: TGTGCCAGCAGTTTAGCGGGGTCAGGGGGCAAACTGTTTTTT

j_gene: TRBJ1-2
d_gene: -
abundance: -
v_gene: TRBV7-2
CDR3aa: CASSSQGYYGYTF
CDR3nt: TGTGCCAGCAGCTCCCAGGGTTACTATGGCTACACCTTC

j_gene: TRBJ1-2
d_gene: -
abundance: few
v_gene: TRBV29-1
CDR3aa: CSVDRGRYGYTF
CDR3nt: TGCAGCGTTGATAGGGGCCGATATGGCTACACCTTC

j_gene: TRBJ1-1
d_gene: -
abundance: few
v_gene: TRBV10-3
CDR3aa: CAISDGGGQEAFF
CDR3nt: TGTGCCATCAGTGATGGGGGGGGACAAGAAGCTTTCTTT

j_gene: TRBJ1-2
d_gene: -
abundance: many
v_gene: TRBV12-3/TRBV12-4
CDR3aa: CASNTLDRPHGYTF
CDR3nt: TGTGCCAGCAACACACTGGACCGGCCTCACGGCTACACCTTC

j_gene: TRBJ1-1
d_gene: -
abundance: many
v_gene: TRBV6-5
CDR3aa: CASSYGGGNTEAFF
CDR3nt: TGTGCCAGCAGTTACGGGGGAGGGAACACTGAAGCTTTCTTT

j_gene: TRBJ2-3
d_gene: TRBD2
abundance: few
v_gene: TRBV4-3
CDR3aa: CASSQDASGAGGTQYF
CDR3nt: TGCGCCAGCAGCCAAGATGCTAGCGGGGCCGGGGGTACGCAGTATTTT

j_gene: TRBJ1-2
d_gene: -
abundance: many
v_gene: TRBV30
CDR3aa: CAWSGQGGGGYTF
CDR3nt: TGTGCCTGGTCTGGGCAGGGCGGCGGTGGCTACACCTTC

j_gene: TRBJ1-1
d_gene: -
abundance: few
v_gene: TRBV6-5
CDR3aa: CASSSLGTEAFF
CDR3nt: TGTGCCAGCAGTTCTCTGGGCACTGAAGCTTTCTTT

j_gene: TRBJ2-3
d_gene: -
abundance: few
v_gene: TRBV11-2
CDR3aa: CASSSRSADTQYF
CDR3nt: TGTGCCAGCAGCTCCCGGTCAGCAGATACGCAGTATTTT

j_gene: TRBJ2-7
d_gene: -
abundance: -
v_gene: TRBV28
CDR3aa: CASSPITPGREYF
CDR3nt: TGTGCCAGCAGCCCCATAACCCCGGGACGGGAGTACTTC

j_gene: TRBJ1-6
d_gene: -
abundance: -
v_gene: TRBV12-3/TRBV12-4
CDR3aa: CASSFTGGNSPLHF
CDR3nt: TGTGCCAGCAGTTTTACGGGGGGGAATTCACCCCTCCACTTT

j_gene: TRBJ2-3
d_gene: TRBD2
abundance: few
v_gene: TRBV10-3
CDR3aa: CAITAVLTSGRGTDTQYF
CDR3nt: TGTGCCATCACCGCCGTCCTGACTAGCGGGAGGGGCACAGATACGCAGTATTTT

j_gene: TRBJ2-7
d_gene: -
abundance: -
v_gene: TRBV10-3
CDR3aa: CAISDPRESGSYF
CDR3nt: TGTGCCATCAGTGACCCCCGGGAGTCAGGTTCGTACTTC

j_gene: TRBJ2-7
d_gene: TRBD1
abundance: -
v_gene: TRBV9
CDR3aa: CASSSPSGGQGYEQYF
CDR3nt: TGTGCCAGCAGCTCCCCATCGGGGGGACAGGGGTACGAGCAGTACTTC

j_gene: TRBJ2-3
d_gene: -
abundance: few
v_gene: TRBV24-1
CDR3aa: CATNNRAQYF
CDR3nt: TGTGCCACCAATAACCGGGCGCAGTATTTT

j_gene: TRBJ1-2
d_gene: -
abundance: few
v_gene: TRBV28
CDR3aa: CASGVGYGYTF
CDR3nt: TGTGCCTCCGGGGTAGGGTATGGCTACACCTTC

j_gene: TRBJ1-2
d_gene: -
abundance: -
v_gene: TRBV20-1
CDR3aa: CSARDPGSYGYTF
CDR3nt: TGCAGTGCTAGAGACCCGGGGTCCTATGGCTACACCTTC

j_gene: TRBJ2-1
d_gene: -
abundance: many
v_gene: TRBV4-1
CDR3aa: CASSQLGTKSYNEQFF
CDR3nt: TGCGCCAGCAGCCAACTGGGAACGAAATCCTACAATGAGCAGTTCTTC

j_gene: TRBJ2-1
d_gene: -
abundance: few
v_gene: TRBV23-1
CDR3aa: CASSQSDRRGRSSYNEQFF
CDR3nt: TGCGCCAGCAGTCAATCGGATCGAAGGGGACGAAGCTCCTACAATGAGCAGTTCTTC

j_gene: TRBJ1-1
d_gene: -
abundance: many
v_gene: TRBV20-1
CDR3aa: CSARERGANTEAFF
CDR3nt: TGCAGTGCTAGAGAACGGGGGGCGAACACTGAAGCTTTCTTT

j_gene: TRBJ1-2
d_gene: TRBD1
abundance: -
v_gene: TRBV7-8
CDR3aa: CASSQGGRRGYGYTF
CDR3nt: TGTGCCAGCAGCCAGGGGGGTCGTAGAGGCTATGGCTACACCTTC

j_gene: TRBJ1-6
d_gene: -
abundance: -
v_gene: TRBV4-3
CDR3aa: CASSQDPYRDSPLHF
CDR3nt: TGCGCCAGCAGCCAAGACCCGTACCGAGATTCACCCCTCCACTTT

j_gene: TRBJ1-2
d_gene: -
abundance: -
v_gene: TRBV7-2
CDR3aa: CASSFSLEGYTF
CDR3nt: TGTGCCAGCAGCTTTTCCCTGGAGGGCTACACCTTC

j_gene: TRBJ2-7
d_gene: -
abundance: -
v_gene: TRBV3-1
CDR3aa: CASSRQGSAYEQYF
CDR3nt: TGTGCCAGCAGCCGTCAGGGGTCAGCCTACGAGCAGTACTTC

j_gene: TRBJ2-5
d_gene: -
abundance: -
v_gene: TRBV29-1
CDR3aa: CSVDYQSQETQYF
CDR3nt: TGCAGCGTTGACTATCAGTCCCAAGAGACCCAGTACTTC

j_gene: TRBJ1-1
d_gene: -
abundance: -
v_gene: TRBV29-1
CDR3aa: CSMGGEPNTEAFF
CDR3nt: TGCAGCATGGGGGGGGAGCCGAACACTGAAGCTTTCTTT

j_gene: TRBJ1-1
d_gene: -
abundance: -
v_gene: TRBV2
CDR3aa: CASSPDYGGLAFF
CDR3nt: TGTGCCAGCAGCCCCGACTACGGAGGACTAGCTTTCTTT

j_gene: TRBJ2-7
d_gene: -
abundance: -
v_gene: TRBV7-2
CDR3aa: CASRIPTGYEQYF
CDR3nt: TGTGCCAGCAGAATCCCGACCGGCTACGAGCAGTACTTC

j_gene: TRBJ1-1
d_gene: -
abundance: few
v_gene: TRBV15
CDR3aa: CATSSYGTPNTEAFF
CDR3nt: TGTGCCACCAGCAGTTACGGGACACCGAACACTGAAGCTTTCTTT

j_gene: TRBJ2-1
d_gene: -
abundance: -
v_gene: TRBV28
CDR3aa: CASSHPTTYNEQFF
CDR3nt: TGTGCCAGCAGTCACCCGACAACTTACAATGAGCAGTTCTTC

j_gene: TRBJ2-5
d_gene: -
abundance: -
v_gene: TRBV11-2
CDR3aa: CASSLAQAVRETQYF
CDR3nt: TGTGCCAGCAGCTTAGCTCAGGCCGTCCGGGAGACCCAGTACTTC

j_gene: TRBJ2-3
d_gene: TRBD1
abundance: few
v_gene: TRBV11-1
CDR3aa: CASSHIAGQAFSEGTDTQYF
CDR3nt: TGTGCCAGCAGCCATATTGCGGGACAGGCTTTTTCCGAGGGCACAGATACGCAGTATTTT

j_gene: TRBJ1-2
d_gene: -
abundance: -
v_gene: TRBV20-1
CDR3aa: CSARSQGGFNGYTF
CDR3nt: TGCAGTGCTAGATCGCAGGGTGGTTTCAATGGCTACACCTTC

j_gene: TRBJ1-5
d_gene: TRBD1
abundance: many
v_gene: TRBV15
CDR3aa: CATSRLKGQGSQPQHF
CDR3nt: TGTGCCACCAGCAGATTAAAGGGACAGGGTTCTCAGCCCCAGCATTTT

j_gene: TRBJ1-5
d_gene: -
abundance: -
v_gene: TRBV6-6
CDR3aa: CASTRGGGQPQHF
CDR3nt: TGTGCCAGCACCCGGGGCGGGGGTCAGCCCCAGCATTTT

j_gene: TRBJ1-2
d_gene: TRBD1
abundance: -
v_gene: TRBV30
CDR3aa: CAWGTKGTVALGYTF
CDR3nt: TGTGCCTGGGGTACGAAGGGGACAGTCGCCTTAGGCTACACCTTC

j_gene: TRBJ1-1
d_gene: -
abundance: -
v_gene: TRBV5-1
CDR3aa: CASSLAVAGAEAFF
CDR3nt: TGCGCCAGCAGCTTGGCCGTAGCTGGAGCTGAAGCTTTCTTT

j_gene: TRBJ2-7
d_gene: -
abundance: few
v_gene: TRBV11-2
CDR3aa: CASSLELFVGGGHYEQYF
CDR3nt: TGTGCCAGCAGCTTAGAATTATTCGTTGGGGGAGGACACTACGAGCAGTACTTC

j_gene: TRBJ2-1
d_gene: -
abundance: -
v_gene: TRBV7-9
CDR3aa: CASSLEGTEQFF
CDR3nt: TGTGCCAGCAGCTTGGAAGGGACTGAGCAGTTCTTC

j_gene: TRBJ1-5
d_gene: -
abundance: few
v_gene: TRBV7-2
CDR3aa: CASSLTRADQPQHF
CDR3nt: TGTGCCAGCAGCTTAACTAGAGCGGATCAGCCCCAGCATTTT

j_gene: TRBJ1-1
d_gene: TRBD1
abundance: -
v_gene: TRBV12-3/TRBV12-4
CDR3aa: CASGMTGVRAFF
CDR3nt: TGTGCCAGCGGCATGACAGGGGTTCGGGCTTTCTTT

j_gene: TRBJ1-1
d_gene: -
abundance: once
v_gene: TRBV19
CDR3aa: CASSIGPSPRGEAFF
CDR3nt: TGTGCCAGTAGTATAGGCCCATCTCCGAGGGGTGAAGCTTTCTTT

j_gene: TRBJ1-2
d_gene: TRBD1
abundance: few
v_gene: TRBV30
CDR3aa: CAWRIYRGLSYGYTF
CDR3nt: TGTGCCTGGAGGATATACAGGGGGCTGAGCTATGGCTACACCTTC

j_gene: TRBJ1-4
d_gene: TRBD1
abundance: many
v_gene: TRBV12-3/TRBV12-4
CDR3aa: CASSLGDRGGEKLFF
CDR3nt: TGTGCCAGCAGTTTAGGGGACAGGGGTGGGGAAAAACTGTTTTTT

j_gene: TRBJ1-1
d_gene: -
abundance: few
v_gene: TRBV5-1
CDR3aa: CASSSGSGNTEAFF
CDR3nt: TGCGCCAGCAGCTCCGGGTCAGGGAACACTGAAGCTTTCTTT

j_gene: TRBJ2-7
d_gene: -
abundance: -
v_gene: TRBV18
CDR3aa: CASSPPSGTQNEQYF
CDR3nt: TGTGCCAGCTCACCACCGTCAGGGACACAGAACGAGCAGTACTTC

j_gene: TRBJ2-5
d_gene: TRBD2
abundance: -
v_gene: TRBV4-1
CDR3aa: CASSQTGLAAQETQYF
CDR3nt: TGCGCCAGCAGCCAAACGGGACTAGCGGCGCAAGAGACCCAGTACTTC

j_gene: TRBJ2-7
d_gene: -
abundance: few
v_gene: TRBV23-1
CDR3aa: CASSHSVQGEQYF
CDR3nt: TGCGCCAGCAGTCACTCGGTCCAAGGCGAGCAGTACTTC

j_gene: TRBJ2-4
d_gene: TRBD1
abundance: -
v_gene: TRBV15
CDR3aa: CATSSGQGGNIQYF
CDR3nt: TGTGCCACCAGCAGTGGACAGGGGGGAAACATTCAGTACTTC

j_gene: TRBJ2-4
d_gene: -
abundance: once
v_gene: TRBV29-1
CDR3aa: CSVGGGSREPKNIQYF
CDR3nt: TGCAGCGTTGGGGGAGGCTCCAGGGAACCCAAAAACATTCAGTACTTC

j_gene: TRBJ2-5
d_gene: -
abundance: -
v_gene: TRBV12-3/TRBV12-4
CDR3aa: CASSRPGAWETQYF
CDR3nt: TGTGCCAGCAGTCGACCGGGGGCTTGGGAGACCCAGTACTTC